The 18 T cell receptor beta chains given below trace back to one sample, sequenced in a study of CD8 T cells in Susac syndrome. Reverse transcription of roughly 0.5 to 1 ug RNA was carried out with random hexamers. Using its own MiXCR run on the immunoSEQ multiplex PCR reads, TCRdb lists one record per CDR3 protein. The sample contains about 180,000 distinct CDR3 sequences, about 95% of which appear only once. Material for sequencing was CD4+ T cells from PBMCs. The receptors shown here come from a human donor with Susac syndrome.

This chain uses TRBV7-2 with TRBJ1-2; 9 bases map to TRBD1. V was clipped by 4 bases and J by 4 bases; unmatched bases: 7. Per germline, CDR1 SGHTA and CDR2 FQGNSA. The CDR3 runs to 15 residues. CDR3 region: CASSSSGTGIYGYTF. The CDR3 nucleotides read TGTGCCAGCAGCTCCTCCGGGACAGGGATCTATGGCTACACCTTC.

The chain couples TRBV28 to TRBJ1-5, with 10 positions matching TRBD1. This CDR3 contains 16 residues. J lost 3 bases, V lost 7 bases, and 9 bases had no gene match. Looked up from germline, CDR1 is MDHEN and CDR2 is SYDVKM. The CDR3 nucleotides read TGTGCCAGCAATTCAGGGGGACAGGGGACCAATCAGCCCCAGCATTTT. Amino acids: CASNSGGQGTNQPQHF.

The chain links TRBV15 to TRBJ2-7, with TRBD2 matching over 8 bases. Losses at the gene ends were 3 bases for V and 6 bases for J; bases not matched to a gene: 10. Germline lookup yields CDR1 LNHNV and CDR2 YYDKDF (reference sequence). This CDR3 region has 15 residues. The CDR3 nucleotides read TGTGCCACCAGCAGGCGGGGGGTGGGGTCTTCCGAGCAGTACTTC. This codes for CATSRRGVGSSEQYF.

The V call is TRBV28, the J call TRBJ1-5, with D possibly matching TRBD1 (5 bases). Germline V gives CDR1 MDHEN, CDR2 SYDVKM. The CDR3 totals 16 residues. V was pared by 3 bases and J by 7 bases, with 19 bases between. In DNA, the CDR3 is TGTGCCAGCAGTTTTAGGTGGAGACCCGGGGACCAGCCCCAGCATTTT. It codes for CASSFRWRPGDQPQHF.

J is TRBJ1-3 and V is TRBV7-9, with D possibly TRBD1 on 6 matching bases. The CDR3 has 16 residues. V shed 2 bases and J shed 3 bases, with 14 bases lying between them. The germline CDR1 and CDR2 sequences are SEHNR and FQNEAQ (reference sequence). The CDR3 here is CASSLRDTQDGNTIYF. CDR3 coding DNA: TGTGCCAGCAGCTTAAGGGACACCCAAGATGGAAACACCATATATTTT.

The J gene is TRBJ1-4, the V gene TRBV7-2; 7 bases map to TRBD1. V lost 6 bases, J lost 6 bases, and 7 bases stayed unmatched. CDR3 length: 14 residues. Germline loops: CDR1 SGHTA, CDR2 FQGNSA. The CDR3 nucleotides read TGTGCCAGCAGGCCAGGGGGGAGTGATGAAAAACTGTTTTTT. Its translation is CASRPGGSDEKLFF.

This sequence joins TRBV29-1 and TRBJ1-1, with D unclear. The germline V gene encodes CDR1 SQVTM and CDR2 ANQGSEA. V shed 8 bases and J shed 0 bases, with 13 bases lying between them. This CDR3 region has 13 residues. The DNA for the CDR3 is TGCAGCTCAGGCACGGTGATGAACACTGAAGCTTTCTTT. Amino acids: CSSGTVMNTEAFF.

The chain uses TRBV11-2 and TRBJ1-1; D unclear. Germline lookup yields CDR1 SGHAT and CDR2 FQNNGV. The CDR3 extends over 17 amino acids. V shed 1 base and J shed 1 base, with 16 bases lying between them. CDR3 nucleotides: TGTGCCAGCAGCTTAGTTTCGCTCCGACAACAGAACACTGAAGCTTTCTTT. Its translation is CASSLVSLRQQNTEAFF.

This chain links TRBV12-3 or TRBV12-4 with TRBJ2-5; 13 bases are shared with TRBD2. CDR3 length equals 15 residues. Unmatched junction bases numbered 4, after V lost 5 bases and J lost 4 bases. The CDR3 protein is CASSRTSGGGETQYF. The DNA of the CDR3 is TGTGCCAGCAGTCGGACTAGCGGGGGAGGAGAGACCCAGTACTTC.

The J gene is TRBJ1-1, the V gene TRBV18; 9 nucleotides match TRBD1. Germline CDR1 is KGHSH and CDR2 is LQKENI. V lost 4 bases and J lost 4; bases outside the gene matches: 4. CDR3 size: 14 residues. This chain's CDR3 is CASSQGQGGTEAFF. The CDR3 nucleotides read TGTGCCAGCTCACAGGGACAGGGCGGCACTGAAGCTTTCTTT.

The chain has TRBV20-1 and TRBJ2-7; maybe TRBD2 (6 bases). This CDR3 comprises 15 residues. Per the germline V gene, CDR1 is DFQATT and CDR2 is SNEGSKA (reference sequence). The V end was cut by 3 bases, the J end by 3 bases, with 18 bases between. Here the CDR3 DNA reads TGCAGTGCTAGGGAACCGGGACTCCCCTACTACGAGCAGTACTTC. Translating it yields CSAREPGLPYYEQYF.

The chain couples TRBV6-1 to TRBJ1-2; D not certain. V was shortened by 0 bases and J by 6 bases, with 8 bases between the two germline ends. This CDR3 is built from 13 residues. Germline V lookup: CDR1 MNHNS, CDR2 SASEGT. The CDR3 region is CASSEAGRDGYTF. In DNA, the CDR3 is TGTGCCAGCAGTGAAGCTGGGAGGGATGGCTACACCTTC.

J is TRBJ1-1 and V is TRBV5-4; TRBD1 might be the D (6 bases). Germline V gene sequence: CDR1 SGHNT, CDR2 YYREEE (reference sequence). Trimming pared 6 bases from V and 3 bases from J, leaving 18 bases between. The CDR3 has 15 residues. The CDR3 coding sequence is TGTGCCAGCATAGAACAGGGAAGAGGGTACACTGAAGCTTTCTTT. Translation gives CASIEQGRGYTEAFF.

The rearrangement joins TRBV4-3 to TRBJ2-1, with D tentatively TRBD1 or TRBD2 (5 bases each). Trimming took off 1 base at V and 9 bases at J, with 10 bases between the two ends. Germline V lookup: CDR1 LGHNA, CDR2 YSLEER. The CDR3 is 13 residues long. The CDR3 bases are TGCGCCAGCAGCCAAGGTCCAGGGAGTGAGCAGTTCTTC. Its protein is CASSQGPGSEQFF.

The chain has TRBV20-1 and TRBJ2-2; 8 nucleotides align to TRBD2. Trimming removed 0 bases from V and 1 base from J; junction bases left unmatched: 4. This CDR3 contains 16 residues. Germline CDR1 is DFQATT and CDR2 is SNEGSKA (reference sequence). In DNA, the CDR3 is TGCAGTGCTAGAGATTTACGGGAGGGGAACACCGGGGAGCTGTTTTTT. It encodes CSARDLREGNTGELFF.

The CDR3 region is CATQPGTTSWEQYF. CDR3 nucleotide sequence: TGTGCCACCCAACCAGGGACTACCTCGTGGGAGCAGTACTTC. This chain joins TRBV27 and TRBJ2-7; 7 bases agree with TRBD2. The CDR3 runs 14 residues. CDR1 is MNHEY and CDR2 is SMNVEV in the germline V gene (reference sequence). With V trimmed by 10 bases and J by 7 bases, 16 bases remained unmatched.

This CDR3 is CAWARRGEAFF. CDR3 coding DNA: TGTGCCTGGGCCCGACGGGGTGAAGCTTTCTTT. The gene calls are TRBV30 and TRBJ1-1; D is uncertain. Germline V CDR1 and CDR2: GTSNPN, SVGIG (reference sequence). V was cut by 5 bases and J by 7 bases, with 11 bases left in between. This CDR3 is 11 amino acids long.

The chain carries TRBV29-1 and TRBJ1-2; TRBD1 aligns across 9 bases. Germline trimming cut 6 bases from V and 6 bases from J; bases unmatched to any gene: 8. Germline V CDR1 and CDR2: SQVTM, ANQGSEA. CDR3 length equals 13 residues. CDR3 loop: CSVALQGAHGYTF. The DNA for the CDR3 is TGCAGCGTCGCCTTACAGGGGGCACATGGCTACACCTTC.